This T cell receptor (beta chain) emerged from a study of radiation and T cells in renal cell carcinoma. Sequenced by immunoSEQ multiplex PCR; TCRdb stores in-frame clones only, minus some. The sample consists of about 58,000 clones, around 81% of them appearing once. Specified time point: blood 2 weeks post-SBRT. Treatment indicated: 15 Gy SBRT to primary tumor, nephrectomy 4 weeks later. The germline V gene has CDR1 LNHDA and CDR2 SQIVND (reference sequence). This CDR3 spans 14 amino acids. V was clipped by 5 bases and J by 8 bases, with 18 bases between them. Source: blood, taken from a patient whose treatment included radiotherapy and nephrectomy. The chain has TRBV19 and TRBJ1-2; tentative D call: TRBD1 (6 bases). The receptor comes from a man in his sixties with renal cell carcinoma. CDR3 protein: CASSALQGYWGYTF. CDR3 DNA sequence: TGTGCCAGTAGTGCCTTACAGGGCTATTGGGGCTACACCTTC.